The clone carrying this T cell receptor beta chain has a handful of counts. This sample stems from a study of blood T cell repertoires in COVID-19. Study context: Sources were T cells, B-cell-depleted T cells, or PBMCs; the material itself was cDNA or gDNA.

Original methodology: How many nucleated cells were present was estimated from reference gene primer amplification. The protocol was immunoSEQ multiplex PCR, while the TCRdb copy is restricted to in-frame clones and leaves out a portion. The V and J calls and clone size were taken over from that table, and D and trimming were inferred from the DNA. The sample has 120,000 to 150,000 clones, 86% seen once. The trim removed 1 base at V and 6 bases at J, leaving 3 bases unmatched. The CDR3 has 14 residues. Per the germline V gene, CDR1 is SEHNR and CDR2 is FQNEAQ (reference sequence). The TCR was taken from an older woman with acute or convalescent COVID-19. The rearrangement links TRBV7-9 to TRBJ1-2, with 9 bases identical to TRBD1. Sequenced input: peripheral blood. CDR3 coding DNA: TGTGCCAGCAGCTTAGACAGGGGGCATAATGGCTACACCTTC. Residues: CASSLDRGHNGYTF. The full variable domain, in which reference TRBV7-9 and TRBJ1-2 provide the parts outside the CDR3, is DTGVSQNPRHKITKRGQNVTFRCDPISEHNRLYWYRQTLGQGPEFLTYFQNEAQLEKSRLLSDRFSAERPKGSFSTLEIQRTEQGDSAMYLCASSLDRGHNGYTFGSGTRLTVV.